This T cell receptor (beta chain) was observed in a study of T cell responses to AZD1222 COVID-19 vaccine. TCRdb's table, derived via immunoSEQ multiplex PCR, lists solely in-frame clones and lacks some. The sample lists roughly 140,000 clones, more than 75% occurring once. Germline assignment: CDR1 SNHLY and CDR2 FYNNEI. CDR3 length: 18 residues. V shed 0 bases and J shed 2 bases, with 17 bases lying between them. This chain links TRBV2 with TRBJ2-1, with no clear D. The sample in question was peripheral blood, obtained 28 days after the second AZD1222 dose. The sequence was collected from an adult who received the AZD1222 COVID-19 vaccine. CDR3 bases: TGTGCCAGCAGTGAAGCCCACGCAGCTAACGATGCCTACAATGAGCAGTTCTTC. Translation: CASSEAHAANDAYNEQFF.